The 14 T cell receptor beta chains listed next were all sequenced from one sample in a study of cytomegalovirus exposure and HLA in healthy donors. The PCR used 60 Vbeta and 13 Jbeta primers. The repertoire was sequenced with immunoSEQ multiplex PCR; TCRdb's copy has only in-frame clones and lacks some. The table has fewer than 350,000 clones, about 87% seen once. Sequencing used PBMCs. These receptors were collected from a woman between 18 and 30 years old in good health and CMV-seronegative.

With regard to this clone: The junction departs from the called germline gene at one end, perhaps through a read error. V usage is TRBV7-9 and J usage is TRBJ2-3; TRBD2 agrees at 9 bases. Germline V gene data show CDR1 as SEHNR and CDR2 as FQNEAQ (reference sequence). The CDR3 is 17 residues long. In DNA form, the CDR3 reads TGTTCCAGCAGCTTCCTTCCTGGCGGGGGGGCTGCAGATACGCAGTATTTT. It encodes CSSSFLPGGGAADTQYF.

The chain has TRBV18 and TRBJ1-5, with 7 bases aligning to TRBD1. The CDR3 is 16 residues long. Germline CDR1 is KGHSH and CDR2 is LQKENI. J gave up 4 bases and V 3 bases, and 9 bases lay outside the gene matches. The CDR3 spells CASSPGFTTGNQPQHF. As DNA, the CDR3 is TGTGCCAGCTCACCTGGGTTTACGACAGGGAATCAGCCCCAGCATTTT.

The rearrangement links TRBV5-1 to TRBJ2-4; 9 bases map to TRBD1. The CDR3 loop spans 14 amino acids. The junction had 2 bases not matched to a gene; V was cut back by 2 bases and J by 5 bases. Germline V CDR1 and CDR2: SGHRS, YFSETQ. The CDR3 nucleotides are TGCGCCAGCAGCTTAGGGACAGGGCAAAACATTCAGTACTTC. This encodes CASSLGTGQNIQYF.

In this sample, this clone turned up a few times. In DNA form, the CDR3 reads TGCGCCAGCAGCCCTAAGGACAGAGTTTTTTACCCTGAAGCTTTCTTT. Translated, it gives CASSPKDRVFYPEAFF. V and J are TRBV4-1 and TRBJ1-1, with a possible D match to TRBD1 (6 bases). Germline CDR1 and CDR2: MGHRA and YSYEKL. The germline V and J ends were trimmed by 4 bases and 6 bases, with 21 bases remaining between them. The CDR3 is 16 amino acids.

The CDR3 bases are TGTGCCAGCAGCATGGGCCCCTTCGAGACCCAGTACTTC. Residues: CASSMGPFETQYF. J is TRBJ2-5 and V is TRBV9; unclear D gene. CDR3 length equals 13 residues. Looked up from germline, CDR1 is SGDLS and CDR2 is YYNGEE. Trimming took off 4 bases at V and 5 bases at J, with 12 bases between the two ends.

The chain recombines TRBV6-1 with TRBJ2-5, with TRBD1 as a possible D gene (6 bases). This CDR3 is 16 amino acids long. Germline CDR1 reads MNHNS; CDR2 reads SASEGT. Trimming removed 3 bases at V and 2 bases at J, with 16 bases between. The CDR3 loop reads CASSDLGAQRQETQYF. As DNA, the CDR3 is TGTGCCAGCAGTGATTTGGGGGCCCAAAGACAAGAGACCCAGTACTTC.

This clone was recorded once. The gene calls are TRBV5-4 and TRBJ1-5; 8 bases agree with TRBD1. CDR3 length equals 16 residues. J lost 0 bases, V lost 3 bases, and 5 bases had no gene match. Germline V CDR1 and CDR2: SGHNT, YYREEE (reference sequence). The CDR3: CASSYTGGYSNQPQHF. CDR3 coding DNA: TGTGCCAGCAGCTATACAGGGGGTTATAGCAATCAGCCCCAGCATTTT. Full variable domain (missing parts from reference TRBV5-4 and TRBJ1-5): ETGVTQSPTHLIKTRGQQVTLRCSSQSGHNTVSWYQQALGQGPQFIFQYYREEENGRGNFPPRFSGLQFPNYSSELNVNALELDDSALYLCASSYTGGYSNQPQHFGDGTRLSIL.

The rearrangement joins TRBV6-1 to TRBJ1-2; 9 positions match TRBD1. V shed 5 bases, J shed 8 bases, and the junction held 6 bases outside the gene matches. This CDR3 has 13 residues. Germline CDR1 and CDR2: MNHNS and SASEGT. CDR3 sequence: CASSSGTGRGYTF. The CDR3 DNA is TGTGCCAGCAGTTCCGGGACAGGGCGCGGCTACACCTTC.

This clone was seen just once. The rearrangement links TRBV10-2 to TRBJ2-7, with 9 nucleotides matching TRBD2. CDR1 and CDR2 from the germline V gene are WSHSY and SAAADI. The J segment lost 3 bases and the V segment lost 4 bases, leaving 4 bases of the junction unmatched. This CDR3 comprises 14 residues. The chain's CDR3 is CASSGVSGGYEQYF. For the CDR3, the DNA is TGCGCCAGCAGTGGGGTTAGCGGGGGCTACGAGCAGTACTTC.

The chain combines TRBV19 with TRBJ1-4; 7 bases agree with TRBD1. The CDR3 runs 14 residues. The V gene end was trimmed by 3 bases and the J gene end by 4 bases; junction bases not matched to a gene: 2. Germline V gene sequence: CDR1 LNHDA, CDR2 SQIVND (reference sequence). Here the CDR3 reads CASSMTGINEKLFF. The CDR3 DNA sequence: TGTGCCAGTAGTATGACAGGGATTAATGAAAAACTGTTTTTT.

The genes are TRBV7-3 and TRBJ1-1; a possible D gene is TRBD1 (6 bases). This CDR3 contains 15 residues. Trimming stripped 6 bases from V and 1 base from J, with 15 bases between. The germline V gene encodes CDR1 SGHTA and CDR2 FQGTGA. CDR3 residues: CASSQGGQPNTEAFF. As DNA, the CDR3 is TGTGCCAGCAGTCAAGGTGGACAGCCGAACACTGAAGCTTTCTTT.

This clone was found a few times. The CDR3 DNA sequence: TGTGCCAGCAGTTCGGACAGTGGGTGGAGAGGGACTGAAGCTTTCTTT. Its protein product is CASSSDSGWRGTEAFF. This chain links TRBV27 with TRBJ1-1, with TRBD1 as a possible D gene (6 bases). Germline CDR1 MNHEY, CDR2 SMNVEV (reference sequence). Deletions cut 4 bases from V and 5 bases from J, with 20 bases between. This CDR3 spans 16 amino acids.

The CDR3 DNA follows: TGTGCCTGGAGTGTTTGGACTAGCGGGGTACGAAACTACGAGCAGTACTTC. Its protein product is CAWSVWTSGVRNYEQYF. This chain uses TRBV30 with TRBJ2-7, with TRBD2 matching 12 bases. CDR1 and CDR2 (germline): GTSNPN, SVGIG (reference sequence). The CDR3 extends over 17 amino acids. The ends lost 0 bases at V and 3 bases at J; junction bases unmatched: 9.

The CDR3 here is CASSGGTGDGYTF. In nucleotides, the CDR3 is TGTGCCAGCAGTGGGGGGACAGGGGATGGCTACACCTTC. The V call is TRBV2, the J call TRBJ1-2; 10 bases map to TRBD1. In germline, CDR1 is SNHLY, CDR2 FYNNEI. This CDR3 comprises 13 residues. J lost 6 bases, V lost 4 bases, and 2 bases had no gene match.